The 30 T cell receptor beta chains listed next were all sequenced from one sample in a study of control samples from healthy donors and cancer patients. The data were produced by immunoSEQ multiplex PCR, yet TCRdb's version contains in-frame clones alone and is incomplete. This table has roughly 160,000 clones, 96% appearing once. The sample comprised blood. These receptors were taken from a woman aged 30 to 39 in good health.

In its sample, this clone was seen once. The genes are TRBV27 and TRBJ2-7, with D unclear. Trimming left V 2 bases short and J 2 bases short, with 7 bases between. The CDR3 has 13 amino acids. CDR1 and CDR2 from the germline V gene are MNHEY and SMNVEV (reference sequence). The CDR3 sequence: CASSLGRTYEQYF. The CDR3 DNA sequence: TGTGCCAGCAGTTTAGGCCGTACCTACGAGCAGTACTTC.

The V gene is TRBV3-1 (or the pseudogene TRBV3-2), the J gene TRBJ2-7; possibly TRBD1 or TRBD2 for D (6 bases each). The CDR3 sequence is 14 residues long. Trimming removed 0 bases at V and 6 bases at J, with 12 bases between. Germline V CDR1 and CDR2: LGHDT, YNNKEL (reference sequence). The CDR3 DNA follows: TGTGCCAGCAGCCAAGAGGCCGGGGGCACCGAGCAGTACTTC. Protein sequence: CASSQEAGGTEQYF.

This sequence joins TRBV18 and TRBJ1-1; no definite D call. Germline V gives CDR1 KGHSH, CDR2 LQKENI. V lost 3 bases, J lost 11 bases, and 13 bases lay in between. The CDR3 length is 12 residues. This CDR3 is CASSPDGASAFF. CDR3 in DNA: TGTGCCAGCTCACCCGACGGAGCCTCGGCTTTCTTT.

The rearrangement links TRBV28 to TRBJ1-5; D perhaps matches TRBD1 (5 bases). The CDR3 consists of 15 residues. Germline V gives CDR1 MDHEN, CDR2 SYDVKM. V shed 3 bases and J shed 6 bases, with 15 bases lying between them. The CDR3 region has the DNA TGTGCCAGCAGTTTCATTGGGGGGGGTATTCAGCCCCAGCATTTT. It specifies CASSFIGGGIQPQHF.

The rearrangement uses TRBV5-1 and TRBJ2-7; no reliable D call. Trimming stripped 4 bases from V and 1 base from J, with 21 bases between. Germline loops: CDR1 SGHRS, CDR2 YFSETQ. CDR3 length: 17 residues. Written as DNA, the CDR3 is TGCGCCAGCAGCCACGGAATTTTGGTAGCAGAGTCCTACGAGCAGTACTTC. It specifies CASSHGILVAESYEQYF.

The chain carries TRBV2 and TRBJ1-4, with D unresolved. The V end was cut by 6 bases, the J end by 4 bases, with 9 bases between. In germline, CDR1 is SNHLY, CDR2 FYNNEI. This CDR3 region has 13 residues. CDR3 coding DNA: TGTGCCAGCAGGGGGTATGGTAATGAAAAACTGTTTTTT. This translates into CASRGYGNEKLFF.

This chain joins TRBV14 and TRBJ1-5, with unresolved D. CDR1 and CDR2 (germline): SGHDN, FVKESK. The CDR3 is made up of 13 amino acids. V lost 3 bases and J 4 bases, leaving 7 bases between the germline ends. CDR3 residues: CASSQGLNQPQHF. The CDR3 DNA reads as TGTGCCAGCAGCCAGGGCCTGAATCAGCCCCAGCATTTT.

This clone has just one count. The chain recombines TRBV18 with TRBJ1-5, with D possibly matching TRBD1 (6 bases). This CDR3 has 14 residues. The germline CDR1 and CDR2 sequences are KGHSH and LQKENI. Trimming took off 7 bases at V and 2 bases at J, with 12 bases between the two ends. CDR3 amino acids: CASFKQGGNQPQHF. DNA of the CDR3: TGTGCCAGCTTTAAACAGGGTGGCAATCAGCCCCAGCATTTT.

The count of this clone is one. V and J are TRBV27 and TRBJ2-1, with D tentatively TRBD1 (6 bases). V lost 2 bases and J 8 bases, leaving 16 bases between the germline ends. Germline V CDR1 and CDR2: MNHEY, SMNVEV (reference sequence). This CDR3 has 15 residues. The CDR3 protein is CASSLMRGIFDEQFF. CDR3 nucleotides: TGTGCCAGCAGTTTAATGAGGGGGATATTCGATGAGCAGTTCTTC.

J is TRBJ2-7 and V is TRBV11-2; D perhaps matches TRBD2 (5 bases). The germline V and J ends were trimmed by 9 bases and 5 bases, with 14 bases remaining between them. CDR1 and CDR2 from the germline V gene are SGHAT and FQNNGV. The CDR3 spans 12 residues. The CDR3 sequence is CASKLRANEQYF. The CDR3 bases are TGTGCCAGTAAGCTGAGGGCCAACGAGCAGTACTTC.

The CDR3 reads CASSLSGTSDEQYF. The CDR3, as DNA: TGTGCCAGCAGTTTATCCGGGACATCGGACGAGCAGTACTTC. The chain is built from TRBV28 and TRBJ2-7, with D possibly being TRBD1 (6 bases). The V end was cut by 1 base, the J end by 5 bases, with 12 bases between. Per germline, CDR1 MDHEN and CDR2 SYDVKM. The CDR3 is made up of 14 amino acids.

V gene TRBV5-6 combines with J gene TRBJ1-2; the D is unclear. The germline V and J ends were trimmed by 2 bases and 7 bases, with 12 bases remaining between them. This CDR3 contains 13 residues. CDR1 is SGHDT and CDR2 is YYEEEE in the germline V gene. CDR3 protein: CASSFQLRSGYTF. Written as DNA, the CDR3 is TGTGCCAGCAGCTTCCAATTAAGGAGTGGCTACACCTTC.

The chain combines TRBV28 with TRBJ2-3; 9 nucleotides line up with TRBD1. V shed 0 bases and J 7 bases; nucleotides not matched to a gene: 5. The CDR3 consists of 15 residues. Germline V CDR1 and CDR2: MDHEN, SYDVKM. The CDR3 DNA reads as TGTGCCAGCAGTTTATGGGGACAGGGTGGAAATACGCAGTATTTT. Protein: CASSLWGQGGNTQYF. The variable domain in full, completed from reference TRBV28 and TRBJ2-3, reads DVKVTQSSRYLVKRTGEKVFLECVQDMDHENMFWYRQDPGLGLRLIYFSYDVKMKEKGDIPEGYSVSREKKERFSLILESASTNQTSMYLCASSLWGQGGNTQYFGPGTRLTVL.

The V and J genes are TRBV7-9 and TRBJ2-7; a weak D match, TRBD2 (6 bases). Deletions cut 0 bases from V and 4 bases from J, with 13 bases between. The CDR3 spans 15 residues. Per the germline V gene, CDR1 is SEHNR and CDR2 is FQNEAQ (reference sequence). CDR3 nucleotides: TGTGCCAGCAGCTTAGCCGGGACTTGGGTATACGAGCAGTACTTC. This gives the protein CASSLAGTWVYEQYF.

V gene TRBV20-1 combines with J gene TRBJ1-1, with D perhaps TRBD1 (6 bases). The V gene's germline CDR1 is DFQATT and CDR2 SNEGSKA (reference sequence). The CDR3 is 10 amino acids. The CDR3: CRAEGGEAFF. In nucleotides, the CDR3 is TGCAGGGCCGAGGGGGGCGAAGCTTTCTTT.

This chain links TRBV7-6 with TRBJ2-1; 7 bases match TRBD2. The V gene's germline CDR1 is SGHVS and CDR2 FNYEAQ. The junction had 4 bases not matched to a gene; V was cut back by 5 bases and J by 0 bases. This CDR3 has 15 residues. CDR3 in DNA: TGTGCCAGCAGCGGGACGGGGGGCTCCTACAATGAGCAGTTCTTC. This sequence encodes CASSGTGGSYNEQFF.

This sequence joins TRBV5-1 and TRBJ2-3; 7 nucleotides align to TRBD1. The V segment lost 0 bases and the J segment 2 bases; nucleotides outside the gene matches: 9. The CDR3 is 17 amino acids. Germline V CDR1 and CDR2: SGHRS, YFSETQ. The CDR3 DNA reads as TGCGCCAGCAGCTTGGGGAAACGACAGGGCCACACAGATACGCAGTATTTT. This translates into CASSLGKRQGHTDTQYF.

This clone has only one observation. The rearrangement links TRBV6-5 to TRBJ2-7; D uncertain. Between the trimmed V and J ends, which lost 2 bases and 0 bases, there was a span of 8 bases. Germline CDR1 reads MNHEY; CDR2 reads SVGAGI. This CDR3 has 14 residues. The CDR3 nucleotides read TGTGCCAGCAGTTACGATAGATACTCCTACGAGCAGTACTTC. Residues: CASSYDRYSYEQYF.

The chain links TRBV27 to TRBJ1-2; no clear D. Looked up from germline, CDR1 is MNHEY and CDR2 is SMNVEV (reference sequence). Trimming stripped 1 base from V and 1 base from J, with 10 bases between. This CDR3 is built from 15 residues. The CDR3 DNA follows: TGTGCCAGCAGTTTATTCAGCAGGTTTAACTATGGCTACACCTTC. It specifies CASSLFSRFNYGYTF.

The V gene is TRBV7-9, the J gene TRBJ1-4; D is unresolved. Germline V CDR1 and CDR2: SEHNR, FQNEAQ (reference sequence). CDR3 length: 14 residues. V lost 2 bases and J 8 bases, leaving 12 bases between the germline ends. In nucleotides, the CDR3 is TGTGCCAGCAGCTTACCTGGTGCGGGCGAAAAACTGTTTTTT. This sequence encodes CASSLPGAGEKLFF.

The genes are TRBV4-1 and TRBJ2-7, with D possibly matching TRBD1 (6 bases). This CDR3 has 17 amino acids. Germline assignment: CDR1 MGHRA and CDR2 YSYEKL. V lost 0 bases to trimming and J lost 0 bases, with 15 bases between them. The CDR3 region has the DNA TGCGCCAGCAGCCAAGATAGTTGGGACATCAGCTCCTACGAGCAGTACTTC. Amino acid sequence: CASSQDSWDISSYEQYF.

The J gene is TRBJ1-4, the V gene TRBV7-9; D remains ambiguous. Germline V gene sequence: CDR1 SEHNR, CDR2 FQNEAQ (reference sequence). The CDR3 contains 15 residues. Trimming shortened V by 2 bases and J by 0 bases, and 7 bases separated the two germline ends. CDR3 bases: TGTGCCAGCAGCTTAACGTCAGCAACTAATGAAAAACTGTTTTTT. Its translation: CASSLTSATNEKLFF. The full variable domain, rest sourced from reference TRBV7-9 and TRBJ1-4, is DTGVSQNPRHKITKRGQNVTFRCDPISEHNRLYWYRQTLGQGPEFLTYFQNEAQLEKSRLLSDRFSAERPKGSFSTLEIQRTEQGDSAMYLCASSLTSATNEKLFFGSGTQLSVL.

This chain links TRBV3-1 (or the pseudogene TRBV3-2) with TRBJ2-7, with TRBD1 as a possible D gene (6 bases). Trimming took off 7 bases at V and 5 bases at J, with 15 bases between the two ends. The CDR3 loop spans 13 amino acids. CDR1 is LGHDT, CDR2 YNNKEL, per germline (reference sequence). CDR3 coding DNA: TGTGCCAGCACTAACCGGGACACTGACGAGCAGTACTTC. As protein: CASTNRDTDEQYF.

The gene calls are TRBV4-2 and TRBJ2-4, with D hard to call. In germline, CDR1 is LGHNA, CDR2 YNFKEQ. This CDR3 is 18 amino acids long. V lost 0 bases and J 2 bases, leaving 17 bases between the germline ends. The CDR3 here is CASSQEQDGIGPKNIQYF. DNA of the CDR3: TGTGCCAGCAGCCAAGAGCAGGATGGGATAGGGCCCAAAAACATTCAGTACTTC.

The chain combines TRBV3-1 (or the pseudogene TRBV3-2) with TRBJ2-1; possible D gene TRBD2, 5 bases. The CDR3 length is 13 residues. The V end was cut by 3 bases, the J end by 8 bases, with 11 bases between. Per germline, CDR1 LGHDT and CDR2 YNNKEL (reference sequence). CDR3 amino acids: CASSQASSYEQFF. CDR3 DNA: TGTGCCAGCAGCCAGGCTAGCTCCTATGAGCAGTTCTTC.

As for this clone: The junction departs from the called germline gene at one end, perhaps through a read error. The chain carries TRBV25-1 and TRBJ2-1; D is unresolved. There are 11 residues in the CDR3. The germline V gene encodes CDR1 MGHDK and CDR2 SYGVNS. In DNA form, the CDR3 reads TGTGCCAGCCTCCAGTACAGTGAGCAGTTCTTC. Translated, it gives CASLQYSEQFF. The variable domain in full, completed from reference TRBV25-1 and TRBJ2-1, reads EADIYQTPRYLVIGTGKKITLECSQTMGHDKMYWYQQDPGMELHLIHYSYGVNSTEKGDLSSESTVSRIRTEHFPLTLESARPSHTSQYLCASLQYSEQFFGPGTRLTVL.

This clone was detected only once. CDR3 region: CASSILTGDGRTEAFF. The DNA of the CDR3 is TGTGCCAGCAGCATCCTGACAGGGGATGGTAGGACTGAAGCTTTCTTT. J is TRBJ1-1 and V is TRBV9; 8 nucleotides match TRBD1. The germline V gene encodes CDR1 SGDLS and CDR2 YYNGEE. The junction had 13 bases not matched to a gene; V was cut back by 4 bases and J by 5 bases. This CDR3 comprises 16 residues.

The CDR3 DNA follows: TGTGCCAGCAGCCCACGACCTCACGTTTTGGGCAATGAGCAGTTCTTC. Translating gives CASSPRPHVLGNEQFF. The chain employs TRBV7-8 and TRBJ2-1, with no clear D. V lost 5 bases to trimming and J lost 6 bases, with 20 bases between them. Germline values: CDR1 SGHVS, CDR2 FQNEAQ. The CDR3 has 16 residues.

This clone was seen only once. The V and J genes are TRBV7-2 and TRBJ1-2; weak D call: TRBD1 (6 bases). Germline-derived CDR1 and CDR2 are SGHTA and FQGNSA. The CDR3 is made up of 16 amino acids. V dropped 2 bases and J dropped 3 bases, with 16 bases sitting between them. The CDR3 nucleotides are TGTGCCAGCAGCTTAATATGGACAGCCAATTACTATGGCTACACCTTC. It yields the protein CASSLIWTANYYGYTF.

V is TRBV19 and J is TRBJ1-2, with 10 bases matching TRBD1. The ends lost 5 bases at V and 3 bases at J; junction bases unmatched: 9. CDR1 LNHDA and CDR2 SQIVND come from the germline V gene (reference sequence). The CDR3 loop spans 16 amino acids. The CDR3 region is CASSPGTGERDYGYTF. The CDR3 DNA is TGTGCCAGTAGTCCCGGGACAGGGGAAAGGGACTATGGCTACACCTTC.